This record looks at one TCR beta chain sequence and its context. Sequenced by immunoSEQ multiplex PCR; TCRdb stores in-frame clones only, minus some. Here the sample spans approximately 210,000 clones, roughly 87% being singletons. All enrollees were roughly 18 to 89 years old and from under 25 US areas. Cohort allocation depended upon clinical history that participants reported. CDR1 PRHDT and CDR2 FYEKMQ come from the germline V gene (reference sequence). The V and J ends lost 4 bases and 2 bases, in that order; junction bases with no gene match: 6. The CDR3 runs 16 residues. These data originate in a study of blood T cell repertoires in COVID-19.

Material for sequencing was PBMCs or T cells enriched from blood (not recorded which). J is TRBJ2-5 and V is TRBV13; 11 bases match TRBD2. The TCR comes from a woman aged 25 to 39 who had recovered from COVID-19. CDR3 sequence (DNA): TGTGCCAGCAGCTCCTCTAGCGGGAGGTTACAAGAGACCCAGTACTTC. Translating it yields CASSSSSGRLQETQYF. Full variable domain (outside the CDR3, taken from reference TRBV13 and TRBJ2-5): AAGVIQSPRHLIKEKRETATLKCYPIPRHDTVYWYQQGPGQDPQFLISFYEKMQSDKGSIPDRFSAQQFSDYHSELNMSSLELGDSALYFCASSSSSGRLQETQYFGPGTRLLVL.